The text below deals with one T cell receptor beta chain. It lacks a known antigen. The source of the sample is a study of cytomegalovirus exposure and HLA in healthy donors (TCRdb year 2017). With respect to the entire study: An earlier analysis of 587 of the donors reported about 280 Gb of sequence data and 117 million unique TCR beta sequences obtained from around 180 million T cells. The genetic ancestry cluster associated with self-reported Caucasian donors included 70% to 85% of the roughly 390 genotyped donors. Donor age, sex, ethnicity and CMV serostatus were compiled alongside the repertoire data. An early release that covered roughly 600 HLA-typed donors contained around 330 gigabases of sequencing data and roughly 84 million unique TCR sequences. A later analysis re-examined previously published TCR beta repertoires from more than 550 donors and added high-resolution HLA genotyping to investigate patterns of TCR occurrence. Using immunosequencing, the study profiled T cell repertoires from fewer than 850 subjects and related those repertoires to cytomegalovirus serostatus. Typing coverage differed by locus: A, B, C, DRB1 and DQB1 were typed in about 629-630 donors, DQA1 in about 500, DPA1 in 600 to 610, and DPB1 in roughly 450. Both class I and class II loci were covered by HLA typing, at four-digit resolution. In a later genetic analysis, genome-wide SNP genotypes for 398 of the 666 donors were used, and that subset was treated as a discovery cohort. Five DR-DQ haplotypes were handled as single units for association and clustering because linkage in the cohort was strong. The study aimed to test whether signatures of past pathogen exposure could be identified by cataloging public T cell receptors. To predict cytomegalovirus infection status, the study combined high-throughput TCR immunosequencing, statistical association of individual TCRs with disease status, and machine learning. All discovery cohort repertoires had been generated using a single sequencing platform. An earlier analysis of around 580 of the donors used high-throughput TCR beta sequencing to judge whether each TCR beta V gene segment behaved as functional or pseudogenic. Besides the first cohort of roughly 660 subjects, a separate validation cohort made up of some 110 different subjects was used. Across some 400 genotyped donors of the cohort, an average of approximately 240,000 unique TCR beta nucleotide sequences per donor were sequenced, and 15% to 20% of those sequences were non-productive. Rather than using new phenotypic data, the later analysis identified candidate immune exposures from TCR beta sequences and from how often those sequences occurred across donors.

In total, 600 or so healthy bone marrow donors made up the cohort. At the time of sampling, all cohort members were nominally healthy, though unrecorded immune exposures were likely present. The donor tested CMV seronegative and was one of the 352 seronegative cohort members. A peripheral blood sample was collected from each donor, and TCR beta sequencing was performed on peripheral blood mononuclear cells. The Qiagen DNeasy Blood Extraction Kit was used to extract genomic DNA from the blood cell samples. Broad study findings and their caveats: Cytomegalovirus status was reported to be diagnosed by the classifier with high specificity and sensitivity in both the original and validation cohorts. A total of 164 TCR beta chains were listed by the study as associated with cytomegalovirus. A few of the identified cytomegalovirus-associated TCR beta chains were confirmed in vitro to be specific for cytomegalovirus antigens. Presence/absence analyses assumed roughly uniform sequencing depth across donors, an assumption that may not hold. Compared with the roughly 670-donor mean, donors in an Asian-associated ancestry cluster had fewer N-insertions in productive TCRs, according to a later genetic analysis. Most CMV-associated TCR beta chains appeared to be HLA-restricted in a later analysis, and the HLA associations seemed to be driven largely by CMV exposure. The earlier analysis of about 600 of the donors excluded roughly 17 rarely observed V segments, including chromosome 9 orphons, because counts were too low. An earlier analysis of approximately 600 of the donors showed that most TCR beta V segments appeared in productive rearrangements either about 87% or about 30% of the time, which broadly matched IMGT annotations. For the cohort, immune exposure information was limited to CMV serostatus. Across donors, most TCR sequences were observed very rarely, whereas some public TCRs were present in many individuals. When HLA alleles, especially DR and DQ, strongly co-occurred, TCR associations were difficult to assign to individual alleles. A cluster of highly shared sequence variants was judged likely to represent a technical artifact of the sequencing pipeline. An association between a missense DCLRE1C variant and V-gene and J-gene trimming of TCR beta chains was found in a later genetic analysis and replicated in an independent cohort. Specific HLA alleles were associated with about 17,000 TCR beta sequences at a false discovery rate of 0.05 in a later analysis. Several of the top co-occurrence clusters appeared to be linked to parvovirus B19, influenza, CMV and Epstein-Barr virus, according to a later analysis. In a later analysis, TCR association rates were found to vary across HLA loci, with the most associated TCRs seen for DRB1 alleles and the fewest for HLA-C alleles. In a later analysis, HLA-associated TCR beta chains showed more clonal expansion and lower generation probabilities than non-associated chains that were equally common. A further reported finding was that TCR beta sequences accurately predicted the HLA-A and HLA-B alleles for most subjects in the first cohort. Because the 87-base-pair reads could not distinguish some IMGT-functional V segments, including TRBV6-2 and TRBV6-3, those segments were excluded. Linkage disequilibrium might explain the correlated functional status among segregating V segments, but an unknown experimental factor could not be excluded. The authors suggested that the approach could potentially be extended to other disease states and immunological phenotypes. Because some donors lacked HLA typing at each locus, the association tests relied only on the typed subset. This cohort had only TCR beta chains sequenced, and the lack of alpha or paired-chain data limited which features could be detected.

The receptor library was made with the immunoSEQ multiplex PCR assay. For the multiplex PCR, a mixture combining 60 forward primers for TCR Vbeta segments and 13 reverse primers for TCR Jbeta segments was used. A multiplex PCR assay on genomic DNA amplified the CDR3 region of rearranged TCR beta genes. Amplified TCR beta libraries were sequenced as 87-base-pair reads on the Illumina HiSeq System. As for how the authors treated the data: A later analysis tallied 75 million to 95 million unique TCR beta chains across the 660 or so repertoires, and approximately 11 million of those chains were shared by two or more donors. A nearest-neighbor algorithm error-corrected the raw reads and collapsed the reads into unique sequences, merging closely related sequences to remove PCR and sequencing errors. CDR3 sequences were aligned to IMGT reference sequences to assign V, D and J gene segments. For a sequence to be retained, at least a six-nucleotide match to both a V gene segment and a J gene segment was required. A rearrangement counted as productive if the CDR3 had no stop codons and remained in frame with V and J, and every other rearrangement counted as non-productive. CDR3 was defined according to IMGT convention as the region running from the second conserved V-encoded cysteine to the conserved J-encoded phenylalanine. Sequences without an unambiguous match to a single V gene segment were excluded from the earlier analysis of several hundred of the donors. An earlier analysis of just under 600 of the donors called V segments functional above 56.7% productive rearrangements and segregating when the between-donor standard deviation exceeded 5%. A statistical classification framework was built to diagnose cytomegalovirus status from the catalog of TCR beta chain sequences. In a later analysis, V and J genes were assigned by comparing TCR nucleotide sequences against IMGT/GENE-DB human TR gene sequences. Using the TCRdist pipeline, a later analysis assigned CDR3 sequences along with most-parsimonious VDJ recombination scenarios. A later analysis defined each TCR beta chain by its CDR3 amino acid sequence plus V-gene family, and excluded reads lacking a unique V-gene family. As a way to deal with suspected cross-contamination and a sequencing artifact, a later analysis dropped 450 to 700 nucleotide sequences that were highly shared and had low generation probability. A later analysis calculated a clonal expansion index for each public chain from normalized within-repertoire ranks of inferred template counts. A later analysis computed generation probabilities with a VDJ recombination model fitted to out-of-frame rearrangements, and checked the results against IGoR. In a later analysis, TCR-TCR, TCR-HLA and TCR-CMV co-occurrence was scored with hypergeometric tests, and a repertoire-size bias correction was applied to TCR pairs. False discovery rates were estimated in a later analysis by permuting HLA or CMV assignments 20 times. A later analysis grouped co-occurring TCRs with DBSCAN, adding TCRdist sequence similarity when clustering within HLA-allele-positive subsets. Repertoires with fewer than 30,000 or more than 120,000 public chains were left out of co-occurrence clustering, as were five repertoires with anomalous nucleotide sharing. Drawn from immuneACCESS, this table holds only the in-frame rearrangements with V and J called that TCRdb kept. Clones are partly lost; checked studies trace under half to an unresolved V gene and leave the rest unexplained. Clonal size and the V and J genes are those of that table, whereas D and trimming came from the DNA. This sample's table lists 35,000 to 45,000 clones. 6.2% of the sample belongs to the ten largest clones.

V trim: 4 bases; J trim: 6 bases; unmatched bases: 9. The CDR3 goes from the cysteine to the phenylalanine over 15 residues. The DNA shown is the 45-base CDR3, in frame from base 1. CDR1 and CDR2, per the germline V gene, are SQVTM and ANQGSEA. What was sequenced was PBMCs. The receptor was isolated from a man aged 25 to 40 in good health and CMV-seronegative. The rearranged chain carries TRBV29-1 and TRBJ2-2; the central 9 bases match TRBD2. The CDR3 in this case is CSVGVSAGGAGELFF. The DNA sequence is TGCAGCGTTGGGGTGTCAGCGGGAGGTGCCGGGGAGCTGTTTTTT.